Listed below are T cell receptor beta chains from one sample, sequenced in a study of CD8+ T cells in alopecia areata. The protocol was immunoSEQ multiplex PCR, while the TCRdb copy is restricted to in-frame clones and leaves out a portion. The sample contains 140,000 to 150,000 clones, around two thirds of which appear only once. Sequencing was done on a sample of CD8+ T cells sorted from blood. These TCRs come from a human donor in good health. Each CDR3 is given with its conserved first and last residue. D genes are given only for firm matches. Clone size is given for some rows only: seen once, a few or many times, or a class if the clone is expanded.

J	D	V	size	CDR3	DNA
TRBJ2-7	TRBD2	TRBV4-1	-	CASSPLATYEQYF	TGCGCCAGCAGCCCACTAGCGACCTACGAGCAGTACTTC
TRBJ2-2	-	TRBV18	-	CASSHVTGELFF	TGTGCCAGCTCACACGTCACCGGGGAGCTGTTTTTT
TRBJ2-2	TRBD2	TRBV9	-	CASSVGTSVTGELFF	TGTGCCAGCAGCGTTGGGACTAGTGTCACCGGGGAGCTGTTTTTT
TRBJ2-7	-	TRBV7-8	-	CASASSYEQYF	TGTGCCAGCGCAAGCTCCTACGAGCAGTACTTC
TRBJ2-1	-	TRBV7-9	once	CASSRGTGYNEQFF	TGTGCCAGCAGCCGGGGGACTGGGTACAATGAGCAGTTCTTC
TRBJ2-7	-	TRBV2	-	CASDTGQYEQYF	TGTGCCAGTGACACAGGGCAATACGAGCAGTACTTC
TRBJ2-5	TRBD2	TRBV29-1	-	CSVEVPLAGERETQYF	TGCAGCGTTGAAGTTCCTCTAGCGGGAGAGCGGGAGACCCAGTACTTC
TRBJ2-1	TRBD2	TRBV10-3	-	CATGSGINEQFF	TGTGCCACCGGGAGCGGGATAAATGAGCAGTTCTTC
TRBJ1-5	-	TRBV6-6	-	CASSYPGTRNQPQHF	TGTGCCAGCAGTTACCCTGGGACACGCAATCAGCCCCAGCATTTT
TRBJ2-5	-	TRBV27	once	CASSKGETQYF	TGTGCCAGCTCAAAGGGAGAGACCCAGTACTTC
TRBJ2-7	-	TRBV7-9	-	CASSLGPRTAAYEQYF	TGTGCCAGCAGCTTGGGGCCACGGACAGCAGCCTACGAGCAGTACTTC
TRBJ2-3	-	TRBV9	-	CASSVEGRKGTDTQYF	TGTGCCAGCAGCGTCGAAGGGAGGAAAGGCACAGATACGCAGTATTTT
TRBJ2-1	TRBD2	TRBV29-1	-	CSVDGLAPTYNEQFF	TGCAGCGTTGATGGACTAGCTCCAACCTACAATGAGCAGTTCTTC
TRBJ2-1	-	TRBV6-1	-	CASRSAHEQFF	TGTGCCAGCAGGAGCGCACATGAGCAGTTCTTC
TRBJ2-1	-	TRBV29-1	few	CSVELENAEQFF	TGCAGCGTTGAACTCGAGAATGCTGAGCAGTTCTTC
TRBJ2-5	-	TRBV28	-	CASSFLSGQETQYF	TGTGCCAGCAGTTTTCTGTCAGGCCAAGAGACCCAGTACTTC
TRBJ1-5	-	TRBV2	-	CASSGSNQPQHF	TGTGCCAGCAGTGGGAGCAATCAGCCCCAGCATTTT
TRBJ2-7	TRBD1	TRBV29-1	few	CSVEGPGQSTYEQYF	TGCAGCGTTGAGGGGCCGGGACAGTCCACCTACGAGCAGTACTTC
TRBJ2-5	-	TRBV5-6	-	CASSLGPSKETQYF	TGTGCCAGCAGCTTGGGGCCGTCTAAAGAGACCCAGTACTTC
TRBJ2-7	TRBD1	TRBV6-4	-	CASSRFGTGGYEQYF	TGTGCCAGCAGTCGATTCGGGACAGGGGGTTACGAGCAGTACTTC
TRBJ1-5	-	TRBV27	once	CASSRDSPRGNQPQHF	TGTGCCAGCAGCCGCGACAGCCCGAGGGGCAATCAGCCCCAGCATTTT
TRBJ1-1	-	TRBV4-1	-	CASSQDLPGASGTEAFF	TGCGCCAGCAGCCAAGACCTGCCAGGGGCAAGTGGGACTGAAGCTTTCTTT
TRBJ2-7	-	TRBV27	-	CASSPDQGSPREQYF	TGTGCCAGCAGTCCCGATCAGGGGTCCCCACGCGAGCAGTACTTC
TRBJ2-1	TRBD2	TRBV14	few	CASSIGLAVNEQFF	TGTGCCAGCAGCATCGGACTAGCGGTCAATGAGCAGTTCTTC
TRBJ2-7	-	TRBV5-4	-	CASSFLSYEQYF	TGTGCCAGCAGTTTCCTCTCCTACGAGCAGTACTTC
TRBJ1-5	-	TRBV5-1	-	CASSLGTAQPQHF	TGCGCCAGCAGCTTGGGTACAGCTCAGCCCCAGCATTTT
TRBJ1-2	-	TRBV29-1	few	CSVVGGGVYGYTF	TGCAGCGTCGTCGGCGGGGGAGTCTATGGCTACACCTTC
TRBJ2-2	-	TRBV4-1	few	CASSQAQGGNTGELFF	TGCGCCAGCAGCCAAGCTCAGGGAGGGAACACCGGGGAGCTGTTTTTT
TRBJ2-5	TRBD1	TRBV7-9	-	CASPPGQGTMETQYF	TGTGCCAGCCCACCGGGACAGGGGACAATGGAGACCCAGTACTTC
TRBJ1-1	TRBD1	TRBV5-6	-	CASSDAGGGGTEAFF	TGTGCCAGCAGCGACGCAGGGGGCGGGGGCACTGAAGCTTTCTTT
TRBJ2-1	TRBD1	TRBV30	-	CAWSYRGNEQFF	TGTGCCTGGAGTTACAGGGGCAATGAGCAGTTCTTC
TRBJ2-7	-	TRBV5-6	-	CASSRGYEQYF	TGTGCCAGCAGCCGGGGCTACGAGCAGTACTTC
TRBJ1-5	-	TRBV4-1	-	CASSQGLYSNQPQHF	TGCGCCAGCAGCCAAGGACTGTATAGCAATCAGCCCCAGCATTTT
TRBJ1-2	TRBD1	TRBV11-2	-	CASSPWTGGYTF	TGTGCCAGCAGCCCCTGGACAGGAGGCTACACCTTC
TRBJ2-1	-	TRBV29-1	-	CSVGYNEQFF	TGCAGCGTTGGTTACAATGAGCAGTTCTTC
TRBJ2-7	TRBD2	TRBV27	-	CASSLGTSGTSEQYF	TGTGCCAGCAGTTTGGGGACTAGCGGGACCAGCGAGCAGTACTTC
TRBJ1-1	TRBD1	TRBV9	once	CASSTGGTASEAFF	TGTGCCAGCAGCACCGGAGGGACAGCCAGTGAAGCTTTCTTT